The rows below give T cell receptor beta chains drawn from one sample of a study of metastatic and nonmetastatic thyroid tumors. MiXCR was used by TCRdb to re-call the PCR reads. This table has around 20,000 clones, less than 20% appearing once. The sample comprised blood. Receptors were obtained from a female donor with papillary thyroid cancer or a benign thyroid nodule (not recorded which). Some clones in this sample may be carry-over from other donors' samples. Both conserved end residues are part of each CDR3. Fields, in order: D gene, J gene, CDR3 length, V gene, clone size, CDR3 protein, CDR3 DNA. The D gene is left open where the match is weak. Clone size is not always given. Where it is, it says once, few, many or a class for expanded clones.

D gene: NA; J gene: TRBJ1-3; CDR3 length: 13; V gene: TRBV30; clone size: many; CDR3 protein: CAWSVSSGNTIYF; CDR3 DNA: TGTGCCTGGAGTGTATCCAGTGGAAACACCATATATTTT
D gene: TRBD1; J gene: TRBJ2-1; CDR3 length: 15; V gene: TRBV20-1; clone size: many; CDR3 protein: CSAPDRGQLYNEQFF; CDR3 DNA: TGCAGTGCCCCGGACAGGGGGCAACTTTACAATGAGCAGTTCTTC
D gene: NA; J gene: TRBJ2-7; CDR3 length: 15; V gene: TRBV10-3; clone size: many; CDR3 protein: CAISDTGISSYEQYF; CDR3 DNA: TGTGCCATCAGCGACACAGGGATAAGTTCCTACGAGCAGTACTTC
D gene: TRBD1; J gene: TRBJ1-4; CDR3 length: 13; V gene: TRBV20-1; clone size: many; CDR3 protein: CSASLGRGRKLFF; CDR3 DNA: TGCAGTGCTAGTCTTGGCAGGGGGAGAAAACTGTTTTTT
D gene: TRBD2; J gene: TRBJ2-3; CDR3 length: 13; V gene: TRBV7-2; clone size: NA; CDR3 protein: CASSLTSEDTQYF; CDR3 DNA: TGTGCCAGCAGCTTGACTAGCGAGGATACACAGTATTTT
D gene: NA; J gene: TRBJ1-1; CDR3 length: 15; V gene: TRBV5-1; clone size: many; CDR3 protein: CASSLVGGAGTEAFF; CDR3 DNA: TGCGCCAGCAGCTTGGTTGGGGGCGCAGGAACTGAAGCTTTCTTT
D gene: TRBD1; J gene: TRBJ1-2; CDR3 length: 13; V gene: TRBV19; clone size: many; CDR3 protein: CASNTRDREGYTF; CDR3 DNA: TGTGCCAGTAACACCCGGGACAGGGAGGGCTACACCTTC
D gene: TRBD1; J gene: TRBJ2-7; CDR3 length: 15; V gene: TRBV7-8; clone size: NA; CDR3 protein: CASSLGGQGAVRQYF; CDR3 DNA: TGTGCCAGCAGTTTAGGGGGACAGGGGGCGGTAAGGCAGTACTTC
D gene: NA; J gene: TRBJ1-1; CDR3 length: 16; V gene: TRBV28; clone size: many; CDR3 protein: CASSPNSWGLNTEAFF; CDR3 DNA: TGTGCCAGCAGCCCAAATTCATGGGGGTTGAACACTGAAGCTTTCTTT
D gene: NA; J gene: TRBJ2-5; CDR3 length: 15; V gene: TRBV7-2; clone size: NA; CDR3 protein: CASSKGVVNQETQYF; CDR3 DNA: TGTGCCAGCAGCAAAGGAGTCGTTAACCAAGAGACCCAGTACTTC